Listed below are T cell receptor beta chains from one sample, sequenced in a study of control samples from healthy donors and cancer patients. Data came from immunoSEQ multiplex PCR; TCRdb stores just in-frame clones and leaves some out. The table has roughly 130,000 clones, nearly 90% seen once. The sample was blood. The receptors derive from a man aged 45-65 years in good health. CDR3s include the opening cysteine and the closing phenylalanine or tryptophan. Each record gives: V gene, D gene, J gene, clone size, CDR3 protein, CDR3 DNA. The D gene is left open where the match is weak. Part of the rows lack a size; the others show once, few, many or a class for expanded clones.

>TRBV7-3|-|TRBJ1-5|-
CASSLDGASNQPQHF
TGTGCCAGCAGCCTAGACGGAGCTAGCAATCAGCCCCAGCATTTT
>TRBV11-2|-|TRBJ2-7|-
CASSLGHSSYEQYF
TGTGCCAGCAGCTTGGGACATTCCTCCTACGAGCAGTACTTC
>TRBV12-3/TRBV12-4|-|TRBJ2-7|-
CASSFDLSYEQYF
TGTGCCAGCAGTTTTGACCTTTCCTACGAGCAGTACTTC
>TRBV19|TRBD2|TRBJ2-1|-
CASSMASGGAYNEQFF
TGTGCCAGTAGTATGGCTAGCGGGGGGGCTTACAATGAGCAGTTCTTC
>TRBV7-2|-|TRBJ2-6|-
CASSLRWETQSGANVLTF
TGTGCCAGCAGCTTAAGATGGGAGACTCAGTCTGGGGCCAACGTCCTGACTTTC
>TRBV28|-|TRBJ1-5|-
CASSRTDRNQPQHF
TGTGCCAGCAGCCGGACAGACCGCAATCAGCCCCAGCATTTT
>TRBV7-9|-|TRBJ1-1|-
CASSPDGEGTEAFF
TGTGCCAGCAGCCCCGACGGGGAAGGGACTGAAGCTTTCTTT
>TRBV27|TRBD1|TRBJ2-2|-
CASRRDRGGNTGELFF
TGTGCCAGCAGAAGGGACAGGGGGGGGAACACCGGGGAGCTGTTTTTT
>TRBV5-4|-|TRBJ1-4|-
CASSFQWDEKLFF
TGTGCCAGCAGTTTCCAGTGGGATGAAAAACTGTTTTTT
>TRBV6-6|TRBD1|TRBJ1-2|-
CASSPPDRGVSYGYTF
TGTGCCAGCAGTCCTCCCGACAGGGGAGTTAGCTATGGCTACACCTTC
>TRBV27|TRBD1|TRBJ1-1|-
CASSPNHRGAEAFF
TGTGCCAGCAGTCCGAATCACAGGGGAGCTGAAGCTTTCTTT
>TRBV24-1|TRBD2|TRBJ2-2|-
CATTGLTTGELFF
TGTGCCACCACGGGACTAACCACCGGGGAGCTGTTTTTT
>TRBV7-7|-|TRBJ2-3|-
CASSLGRAYTDTQYF
TGTGCTAGCAGCTTAGGCAGGGCATACACAGATACGCAGTATTTT
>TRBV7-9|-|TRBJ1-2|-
CASSFDGYGYTF
TGTGCCAGCAGCTTCGATGGCTATGGCTACACCTTC
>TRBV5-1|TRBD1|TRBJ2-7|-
CASSWERTGNYEQYF
TGCGCCAGCAGCTGGGAACGGACAGGGAACTACGAGCAGTACTTC
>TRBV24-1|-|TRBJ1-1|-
CATRVPGSSWNTEAFF
TGTGCCACCAGAGTTCCGGGTTCCTCGTGGAACACTGAAGCTTTCTTT
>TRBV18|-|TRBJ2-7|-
CASSPTSGHDNSYEQYF
TGTGCCAGCTCACCGACGTCGGGACACGATAACTCCTACGAGCAGTACTTC
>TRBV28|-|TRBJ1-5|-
CASSFFAGIQPQHF
TGTGCCAGCAGTTTTTTCGCGGGGATTCAGCCCCAGCATTTT
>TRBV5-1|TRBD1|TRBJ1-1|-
CASSTTGDQTEAFF
TGCGCCAGCAGCACGACAGGGGATCAGACTGAAGCTTTCTTT
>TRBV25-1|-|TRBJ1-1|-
CASSEYMAGGRTEAFF
TGTGCCAGCAGTGAATATATGGCAGGAGGGAGGACTGAAGCTTTCTTT
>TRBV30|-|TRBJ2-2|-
CAEEENTGELFF
TGTGCCGAGGAGGAGAACACCGGGGAGCTGTTTTTT
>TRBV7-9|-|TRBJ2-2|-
CASTGGNTGELFF
TGTGCCAGCACCGGTGGGAACACCGGGGAGCTGTTTTTT
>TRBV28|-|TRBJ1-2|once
CASSTVRLNGYTF
TGTGCCAGCAGTACAGTCAGGCTGAATGGCTACACCTTC
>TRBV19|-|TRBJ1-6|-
CASSISGTTYNSPLHF
TGTGCCAGTAGTATATCTGGGACCACCTATAATTCACCCCTCCACTTT
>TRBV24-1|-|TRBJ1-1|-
CATSGGSNTEAFF
TGTGCCACCAGTGGAGGCTCGAACACTGAAGCTTTCTTT
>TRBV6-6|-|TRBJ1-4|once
CASSYWGVDEKLFF
TGTGCCAGCAGTTACTGGGGGGTTGATGAAAAACTGTTTTTT
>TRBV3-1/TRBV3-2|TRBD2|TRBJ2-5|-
CASSKGLAGVDGIQYF
TGTGCCAGCTCCAAGGGACTAGCGGGGGTCGATGGGATCCAGTACTTC
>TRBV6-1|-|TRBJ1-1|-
CASSESGSDTEAFF
TGTGCCAGCAGTGAGTCAGGGTCGGACACTGAAGCTTTCTTT
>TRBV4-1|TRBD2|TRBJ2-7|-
CASSQGDYSYEQYF
TGCGCCAGCAGCCAAGGGGACTACTCCTACGAGCAGTACTTC
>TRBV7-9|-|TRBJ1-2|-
CASSLVAGKANYGYTF
TGTGCCAGCAGCTTAGTGGCCGGGAAAGCTAACTATGGCTACACCTTC
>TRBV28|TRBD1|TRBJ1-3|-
CASSLWHRGQGNTIYF
TGTGCCAGCAGTTTATGGCACAGGGGGCAGGGAAACACCATATATTTT
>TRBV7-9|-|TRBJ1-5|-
CASSPPGFNQPQHF
TGTGCCAGCAGCCCCCCGGGATTCAATCAGCCCCAGCATTTT
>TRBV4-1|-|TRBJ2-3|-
CASSQDPRSLEEYF
TGCGCCAGCAGCCAAGACCCAAGGTCCTTGGAGGAGTATTTT
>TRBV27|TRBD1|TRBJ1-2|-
CASRMPGQGRGYTF
TGTGCCAGCAGGATGCCGGGACAGGGTAGAGGCTACACCTTC
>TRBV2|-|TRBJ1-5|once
CASSEEGRNQPQHF
TGTGCCAGCAGTGAAGAAGGGAGGAATCAGCCCCAGCATTTT
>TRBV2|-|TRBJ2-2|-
CASSEGDIGMFGELFF
TGTGCCAGCAGTGAAGGGGACATCGGTATGTTCGGGGAGCTGTTTTTT
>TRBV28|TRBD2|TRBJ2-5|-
CASRSFRGGTETQYF
TGTGCCAGCCGATCATTTCGCGGGGGGACCGAGACCCAGTACTTC
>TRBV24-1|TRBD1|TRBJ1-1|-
CATSDTSTGAEAFF
TGTGCCACCAGTGACACCTCGACAGGGGCTGAAGCTTTCTTT
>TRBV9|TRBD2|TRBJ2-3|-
CASSVWGGGGTDTQYF
TGTGCCAGCAGCGTATGGGGGGGAGGTGGCACAGATACGCAGTATTTT
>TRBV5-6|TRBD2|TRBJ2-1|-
CASSSRFLAGGLGEQFF
TGTGCCAGCAGTTCCAGATTTCTAGCGGGGGGGCTAGGTGAGCAGTTCTTC
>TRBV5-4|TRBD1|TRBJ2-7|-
CASSSGTAEQYF
TGTGCCAGCAGCTCCGGGACAGCCGAGCAGTACTTC
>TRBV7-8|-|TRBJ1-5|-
CASSPIGRRLGNQPQHF
TGTGCCAGCAGCCCTATAGGTAGGCGCCTTGGCAATCAGCCCCAGCATTTT
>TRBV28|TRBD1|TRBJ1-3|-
CASSPRGQGNTIYF
TGTGCCAGCAGTCCACGGGGACAGGGGAACACCATATATTTT
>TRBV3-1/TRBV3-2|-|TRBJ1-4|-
CASSQGGGRQKLFF
TGTGCCAGCAGCCAAGGCGGGGGAAGGCAAAAACTGTTTTTT
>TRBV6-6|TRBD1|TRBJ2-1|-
CASSPWGQGVSYNEQFF
TGTGCCAGCAGTCCCTGGGGGCAGGGGGTTTCCTACAATGAGCAGTTCTTC
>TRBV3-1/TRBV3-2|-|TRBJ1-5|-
CASSQGSNQPQHF
TGTGCCAGCAGCCAAGGCAGCAATCAGCCCCAGCATTTT
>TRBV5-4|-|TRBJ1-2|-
CASSLALRVDYGYTF
TGTGCCAGCAGCTTGGCTCTCAGGGTGGACTATGGCTACACCTTC
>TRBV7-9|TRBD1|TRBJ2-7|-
CASSSTGLYEQYF
TGTGCCAGCAGCTCGACAGGGCTCTACGAGCAGTACTTC
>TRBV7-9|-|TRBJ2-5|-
CASSQGWETQYF
TGTGCCAGCAGCCAAGGTTGGGAGACCCAGTACTTC
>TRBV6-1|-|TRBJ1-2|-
CASSEAIGTYGYTF
TGTGCCAGCAGTGAAGCAATAGGGACCTATGGCTACACCTTC
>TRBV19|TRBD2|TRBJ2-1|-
CASSTTSGVSYNEQFF
TGTGCCAGTAGTACGACTAGCGGGGTGAGCTACAATGAGCAGTTCTTC
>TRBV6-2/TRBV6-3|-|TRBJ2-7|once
CASSFAYEQYF
TGTGCCAGCAGTTTCGCCTACGAGCAGTACTTC
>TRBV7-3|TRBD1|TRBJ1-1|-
CASSLMGRGQTEAFF
TGTGCCAGCAGCTTAATGGGCAGGGGGCAAACTGAAGCTTTCTTT
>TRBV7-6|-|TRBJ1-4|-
CASSLGGGQHEKLFF
TGTGCCAGCAGCTTAGGGGGAGGACAGCATGAAAAACTGTTTTTT
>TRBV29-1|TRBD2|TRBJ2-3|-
CSVRLAGGTDTQYF
TGCAGCGTCAGACTAGCGGGGGGGACAGATACGCAGTATTTT
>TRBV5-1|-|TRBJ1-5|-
CASSWEVGRMLTSNQPQHF
TGCGCCAGCAGCTGGGAGGTTGGGAGGATGCTGACTAGCAATCAGCCCCAGCATTTT
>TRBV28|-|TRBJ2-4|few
CASSRGDFKNIQYF
TGTGCCAGCAGCAGGGGGGACTTTAAAAACATTCAGTACTTC